One sample yielded the 13 T cell receptor beta chains listed below, sequenced in a study of blood T cell repertoires in COVID-19. Sequencing was performed with immunoSEQ multiplex PCR; in TCRdb, only in-frame clones are kept and a portion is missing. This table has roughly 360,000 clones, 81% appearing once. Sequencing input: peripheral blood. All receptors derive from a human donor with acute or convalescent COVID-19. The donor label of this sample is uncertain.

This chain links TRBV6-5 with TRBJ1-5, with D possibly being TRBD1 (6 bases). CDR1 and CDR2 (germline): MNHEY, SVGAGI. Trimming took 6 bases from V and 0 from J, leaving 12 bases between them. The CDR3 is made up of 15 amino acids. CDR3 coding DNA: TGTGCCAGCAGAACGGACAGCTATAGCAATCAGCCCCAGCATTTT. Its translation: CASRTDSYSNQPQHF.

This chain joins TRBV29-1 and TRBJ1-2; 7 bases are a match to TRBD1. J lost 9 bases, V lost 6 bases, and 7 bases had no gene match. Germline-derived CDR1 and CDR2 are SQVTM and ANQGSEA. The length of the CDR3 is 11 residues. The CDR3 DNA reads TGCAGCGTAACAGGGGTGCCAAGCTACACCTTC. Protein: CSVTGVPSYTF.

The V call is TRBV9, the J call TRBJ1-5; weak D call: TRBD1 (6 bases). Germline lookup yields CDR1 SGDLS and CDR2 YYNGEE. The CDR3 loop spans 14 amino acids. V was trimmed by 0 bases and J by 6 bases, leaving 10 bases between them. The CDR3 coding sequence is TGTGCCAGCAGCGTAGGCCCGACAGGTCAGCCCCAGCATTTT. Encoded protein: CASSVGPTGQPQHF.

The chain couples TRBV5-1 to TRBJ2-3, with 9 bases lining up with TRBD1. Germline lookup yields CDR1 SGHRS and CDR2 YFSETQ. After removal of 5 bases from V and 1 base from J, the junction contained 8 bases not matched to a gene. This CDR3 has 16 residues. The CDR3 nucleotides read TGCGCCAGCAGACTCACAGGGGGCGGGGGCACAGATACGCAGTATTTT. The encoded protein is CASRLTGGGGTDTQYF.

The rearrangement joins TRBV13 to TRBJ1-1; weak D call: TRBD1 (6 bases). V gave up 7 bases and J gave up 4 bases, with 16 bases separating them. CDR1 and CDR2 (germline): PRHDT, FYEKMQ (reference sequence). CDR3 size: 14 residues. The CDR3 DNA reads as TGTGCCAGCATCCCTCGGGGGGCTCGCACTGAAGCTTTCTTT. This translates into CASIPRGARTEAFF.

The chain recombines TRBV28 with TRBJ1-2, with D uncertain. Trimming left V 3 bases short and J 4 bases short, with 12 bases between. Germline V gives CDR1 MDHEN, CDR2 SYDVKM. This CDR3 has 14 residues. This CDR3 reads CASSFRGGLYGYTF. For the CDR3, the DNA is TGTGCCAGCAGTTTTCGGGGTGGGCTCTATGGCTACACCTTC.

The chain employs TRBV2 and TRBJ1-6; D unclear. Germline loops: CDR1 SNHLY, CDR2 FYNNEI. This CDR3 is 11 amino acids long. V lost 11 bases and J lost 7, with 9 bases in between. CDR3 in amino acids: CAWRGNSPLHF. As DNA, the CDR3 is TGTGCCTGGCGAGGGAATTCACCCCTCCACTTT.

The V and J genes are TRBV27 and TRBJ2-1; possibly TRBD1 for D (6 bases). The CDR3 spans 14 residues. Germline V gene lookup returns CDR1 MNHEY and CDR2 SMNVEV (reference sequence). Trimming left V 6 bases short and J 11 bases short, with 20 bases between. CDR3 DNA: TGTGCCAGCAGATCATACAACTCACAGGGAAAGCAGTTCTTC. Protein product: CASRSYNSQGKQFF.

The genes are TRBV6-1 and TRBJ2-3; perhaps TRBD1 as D (6 bases). The CDR3 contains 15 residues. CDR1 is MNHNS and CDR2 is SASEGT in the germline V gene. The germline V and J ends were trimmed by 2 bases and 1 base, with 10 bases remaining between them. CDR3 amino acids: CASSERGFGTDTQYF. CDR3 nucleotide sequence: TGTGCCAGCAGTGAAAGGGGGTTCGGCACAGATACGCAGTATTTT.

This clone was observed a handful of times. The chain combines TRBV19 with TRBJ1-5; 9 bases line up with TRBD1. J gave up 4 bases and V 6 bases, and 10 bases lay outside the gene matches. The CDR3 runs to 16 residues. Germline V gene sequence: CDR1 LNHDA, CDR2 SQIVND (reference sequence). Here the CDR3 DNA reads TGTGCCAGTAGCCGGACAGGGGCGAACCTGAATCAGCCCCAGCATTTT. Its translation is CASSRTGANLNQPQHF.

This clone was seen just once. V gene TRBV11-2 combines with J gene TRBJ1-2, with D possibly matching TRBD1 (5 bases). The CDR3 is 16 amino acids. Germline V gene lookup returns CDR1 SGHAT and CDR2 FQNNGV. The V end was cut by 0 bases, the J end by 6 bases, with 17 bases between. CDR3 in amino acids: CASSLEGRHTGHGYTF. Here the CDR3 DNA reads TGTGCCAGCAGCTTAGAGGGGCGGCACACAGGTCATGGCTACACCTTC.

This clone was picked up a small number of times. The chain recombines TRBV18 with TRBJ1-1; D not resolved. The CDR3 consists of 15 residues. Germline values: CDR1 KGHSH, CDR2 LQKENI. Trimming stripped 0 bases from V and 0 bases from J, with 8 bases between. CDR3 nucleotide sequence: TGTGCCAGCTCACCACCTCTCAGTTTGAACACTGAAGCTTTCTTT. Encoded protein: CASSPPLSLNTEAFF.

This rearrangement joins TRBV11-2 to TRBJ1-4; 7 bases map to TRBD1. This CDR3 is 17 amino acids long. V shed 1 base and J 5 bases; nucleotides not matched to a gene: 10. Per germline, CDR1 SGHAT and CDR2 FQNNGV. The CDR3 sequence: CASSLGILGGRNEKLFF. Written as DNA, the CDR3 is TGTGCCAGCAGCTTAGGAATTTTAGGGGGCAGGAATGAAAAACTGTTTTTT. Full variable domain (rest looked up from reference TRBV11-2 and TRBJ1-4): EAGVAQSPRYKIIEKRQSVAFWCNPISGHATLYWYQQILGQGPKLLIQFQNNGVVDDSQLPKDRFSAERLKGVDSTLKIQPAKLEDSAVYLCASSLGILGGRNEKLFFGSGTQLSVL.